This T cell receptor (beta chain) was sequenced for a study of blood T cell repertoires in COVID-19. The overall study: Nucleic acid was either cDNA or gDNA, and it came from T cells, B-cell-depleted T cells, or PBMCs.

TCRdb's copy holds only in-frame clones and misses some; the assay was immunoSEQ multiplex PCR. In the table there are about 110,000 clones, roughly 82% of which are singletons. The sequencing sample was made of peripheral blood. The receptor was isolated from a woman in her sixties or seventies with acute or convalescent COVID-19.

The CDR3 DNA sequence: TGTGCCTGGAGTGTACGGAGCAGTTCTGGCTACACCTTC. Translated: CAWSVRSSSGYTF. This chain uses TRBV30 with TRBJ1-2; D call uncertain. The germline CDR1 and CDR2 sequences are GTSNPN and SVGIG (reference sequence). This CDR3 region has 13 residues. V lost 0 bases to trimming and J lost 7 bases, with 12 bases between them.